This T cell receptor beta chain came from a study of shared clonotypes between healthy human individuals. CDR3 length: 16 residues. Unmatched junction bases numbered 5, after V lost 0 bases and J lost 0 bases. Germline V gives CDR1 MNHEY, CDR2 SVGAGI. Positive CCR7 selection of CD45RO-negative cells yielded the naive CD8 cells, and terminally differentiated effector memory CD45RA+ cells were excluded. Sequencing used immunoSEQ multiplex PCR; TCRdb keeps in-frame clones, though not all of them. The sample has roughly 550,000 clones; about 95% are singletons. This TCR was recovered from a woman aged 25 to 39 in good health. The chain joins TRBV6-5 to TRBJ2-7; 7 nucleotides agree with TRBD2. Sequenced sample: naive CD8+ T cells sorted from blood. CDR3 region: CASSYSFGTISYEQYF. CDR3 nucleotide sequence: TGTGCCAGCAGTTACTCGTTCGGGACTATCTCCTACGAGCAGTACTTC.